This entry is about one TCR beta chain. Its antigen is still unknown. The CDR3 totals 13 residues. CDR1 and CDR2 (germline): SGDLS, YYNGEE. Between the trimmed V and J ends, which lost 4 bases and 1 base, there was a span of 9 bases. The record originates from a study of cytomegalovirus exposure and HLA in healthy donors. Study-wide findings and caveats: The productive fraction for most TCR beta V segments was about 90% or about 30% in an earlier analysis.

Amplification used 60 Vbeta primers and 13 Jbeta primers. Profiled with immunoSEQ multiplex PCR; TCRdb holds only in-frame clones, not every one. Of more than 110,000 clones detected, over 80% appear once; the ten largest clones hold less than 1.5%. V usage is TRBV9 and J usage is TRBJ2-7; weak D call: TRBD2 (5 bases). Material: PBMCs. This clonotype was sampled from a female donor in good health and CMV-seronegative. The CDR3 here is CASSPEGSYEQYF. CDR3 nucleotide sequence: TGTGCCAGCAGCCCCGAGGGTTCCTACGAGCAGTACTTC.